These 16 T cell receptor beta chains were all obtained from the same sample, sequenced in a study of T cell changes during pregnancy in multiple sclerosis. The data were produced by immunoSEQ multiplex PCR, yet TCRdb's version contains in-frame clones alone and is incomplete. The sample lists tens of thousands of clones, 93% occurring once. The material was peripheral blood, obtained in the second trimester of pregnancy. These receptors were obtained from a female donor in good health, enrolled as a control in a pregnancy study.

The chain combines TRBV19 with TRBJ1-1; D call uncertain. The length of the CDR3 is 15 residues. Germline loops: CDR1 LNHDA, CDR2 SQIVND (reference sequence). V lost 8 bases to trimming and J lost 4 bases, with 20 bases between them. CDR3 sequence: CASRLEGGRGTEAFF. The CDR3, as DNA: TGTGCCAGTCGTCTTGAGGGAGGGAGAGGCACTGAAGCTTTCTTT.

The sample holds a few counts of this clone. The chain recombines TRBV30 with TRBJ1-1; D is uncertain. CDR1 and CDR2 (germline): GTSNPN, SVGIG (reference sequence). Trimming removed 2 bases at V and 0 bases at J, with 7 bases between. The CDR3 spans 13 residues. CDR3 sequence (DNA): TGTGCCTGGAGTTTACTCATGAACACTGAAGCTTTCTTT. Its translation: CAWSLLMNTEAFF.

The rearrangement links TRBV5-6 to TRBJ2-2; D is perhaps TRBD1 (6 bases). CDR1 and CDR2 from the germline V gene are SGHDT and YYEEEE. The CDR3 totals 13 residues. V was clipped by 5 bases and J by 5 bases, with 10 bases between them. The CDR3 protein is CASRQGKTGELFF. The CDR3 coding sequence is TGTGCCAGCAGGCAGGGGAAAACCGGGGAGCTGTTTTTT.

The chain has TRBV14 and TRBJ2-3; tentative D call: TRBD2 (6 bases). The CDR3 spans 17 residues. Trimming took 4 bases from V and 6 from J, leaving 23 bases between them. CDR1 and CDR2 (germline): SGHDN, FVKESK. CDR3 nucleotide sequence: TGTGCCAGCAGCCTCGTTATAATGCGGGGCGTCGGGGATACGCAGTATTTT. Translated, it gives CASSLVIMRGVGDTQYF.

V usage is TRBV5-1 and J usage is TRBJ2-1; 8 positions match TRBD2. The CDR3 runs to 17 residues. CDR1 is SGHRS and CDR2 is YFSETQ in the germline V gene. With V trimmed by 3 bases and J by 8 bases, 16 bases remained unmatched. Here the CDR3 reads CASSSGLDFPRLDEQFF. The CDR3 region has the DNA TGCGCCAGCAGCTCGGGACTAGATTTCCCAAGGTTGGATGAGCAGTTCTTC.

V gene TRBV4-2 combines with J gene TRBJ2-5; 13 bases agree with TRBD2. Losses at the gene ends were 2 bases for V and 1 base for J; bases not matched to a gene: 4. The CDR3 consists of 17 residues. The germline CDR1 and CDR2 sequences are LGHNA and YNFKEQ. This CDR3 is CASSQRLAGGLQETQYF. In nucleotides, the CDR3 is TGTGCCAGCAGCCAAAGACTAGCGGGGGGCCTCCAAGAGACCCAGTACTTC.

The chain is built from TRBV11-3 and TRBJ2-2; tentative D call: TRBD2 (6 bases). V lost 7 bases and J lost 7, with 16 bases in between. The CDR3 length is 14 residues. The germline gives CDR1 SGHNT, CDR2 YENEEA. CDR3 sequence reads: CASTKSAGYGELFF. CDR3 DNA: TGTGCCAGCACCAAAAGCGCGGGGTACGGGGAGCTGTTTTTT.

The CDR3 coding sequence is TGTGCCAGCAGCCAGACCGGGACAGAAGACAATGAGCAGTTCTTC. It encodes CASSQTGTEDNEQFF. V is TRBV7-9 and J is TRBJ2-1; 7 nucleotides agree with TRBD1. The V gene's germline CDR1 is SEHNR and CDR2 FQNEAQ (reference sequence). The CDR3 has 15 residues. V lost 5 bases, J lost 5 bases, and 9 bases stayed unmatched.

The gene calls are TRBV4-3 and TRBJ1-2, with 7 bases aligning to TRBD1. Germline V CDR1 and CDR2: LGHNA, YSLEER. The V and J ends lost 0 bases and 7 bases, in that order; junction bases with no gene match: 8. The CDR3 length is 15 residues. CDR3 sequence reads: CASSQEVTGVFGYTF. For the CDR3, the DNA is TGCGCCAGCAGCCAAGAAGTCACAGGGGTCTTTGGCTACACCTTC.

CDR3 nucleotides: TGCGCCAGCAGCCTCGGAGGGGTCTCCTATAATTCACCCCTCCACTTT. It yields the protein CASSLGGVSYNSPLHF. The rearrangement links TRBV5-1 to TRBJ1-6; TRBD1 might be the D (5 bases). Germline V gene data show CDR1 as SGHRS and CDR2 as YFSETQ. V lost 4 bases, J lost 0 bases, and 11 bases lay in between. This CDR3 contains 16 residues.

This chain links TRBV15 with TRBJ1-3; D not resolved. CDR1 LNHNV and CDR2 YYDKDF come from the germline V gene (reference sequence). This CDR3 is 14 amino acids long. V lost 5 bases and J lost 0, with 8 bases in between. The CDR3 nucleotides read TGTGCCACCAGCGGGTCAGGCTCTGGAAACACCATATATTTT. Translation gives CATSGSGSGNTIYF.

The chain has TRBV19 and TRBJ2-2; D possibly corresponds to TRBD1 (5 bases). Between the trimmed V and J ends, which lost 0 bases and 0 bases, there was a span of 8 bases. The germline V gene has CDR1 LNHDA and CDR2 SQIVND (reference sequence). This CDR3 contains 16 residues. CDR3 DNA: TGTGCCAGTAGTATAGATGGGGCCTCGAACACCGGGGAGCTGTTTTTT. Encoded protein: CASSIDGASNTGELFF.

This chain uses TRBV19 with TRBJ1-2; D gene uncertain. Germline CDR1 LNHDA, CDR2 SQIVND (reference sequence). This CDR3 has 17 residues. V dropped 7 bases and J dropped 3 bases, with 24 bases sitting between them. CDR3 sequence: CASTTAEGGRHYYGYTF. Here the CDR3 DNA reads TGTGCCAGTACCACCGCGGAGGGAGGGAGGCACTACTATGGCTACACCTTC.

The rearrangement links TRBV27 to TRBJ2-5; perhaps TRBD1 as D (5 bases). CDR3 size: 10 residues. Trimming pared 2 bases from V and 12 bases from J, leaving 7 bases between. Germline CDR1 and CDR2: MNHEY and SMNVEV (reference sequence). The CDR3 protein is CASSLQGEYF. The CDR3 nucleotides are TGTGCCAGCAGTTTACAGGGCGAGTACTTC.

The chain employs TRBV11-3 and TRBJ2-1; 8 nucleotides line up with TRBD1. Germline CDR1 reads SGHNT; CDR2 reads YENEEA. The CDR3 loop spans 16 amino acids. The trim removed 1 base at V and 4 bases at J, leaving 6 bases unmatched. The CDR3 DNA follows: TGTGCCAGCAGCTTAGGACTAGACAGGGGATACAATGAGCAGTTCTTC. It specifies CASSLGLDRGYNEQFF.

Note on this clone: This CDR3 is also generated by other DNA sequences in the sample. In nucleotides, the CDR3 is TGTGCCAGCAGCCTAGGGACAGGCAATCAGCCCCAGCATTTT. Its translation: CASSLGTGNQPQHF. The rearrangement uses TRBV7-2 and TRBJ1-5; 7 bases are shared with TRBD1. V gave up 5 bases and J gave up 2 bases; unmatched junction bases: 3. The CDR3 consists of 14 residues. The germline gives CDR1 SGHTA, CDR2 FQGNSA.